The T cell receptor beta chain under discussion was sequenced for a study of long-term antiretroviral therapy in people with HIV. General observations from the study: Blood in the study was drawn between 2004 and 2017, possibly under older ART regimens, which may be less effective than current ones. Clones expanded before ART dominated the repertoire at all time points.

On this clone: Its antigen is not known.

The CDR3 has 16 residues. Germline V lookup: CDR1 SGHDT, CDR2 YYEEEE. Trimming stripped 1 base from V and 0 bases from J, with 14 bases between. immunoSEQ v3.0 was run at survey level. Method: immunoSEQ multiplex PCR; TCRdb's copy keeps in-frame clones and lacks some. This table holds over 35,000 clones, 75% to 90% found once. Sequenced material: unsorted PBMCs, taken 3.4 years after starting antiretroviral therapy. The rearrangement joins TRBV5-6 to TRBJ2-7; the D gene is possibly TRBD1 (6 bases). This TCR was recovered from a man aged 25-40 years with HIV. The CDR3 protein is CASSLQGRGISYEQYF. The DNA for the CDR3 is TGTGCCAGCAGCTTGCAGGGCAGGGGAATCTCCTACGAGCAGTACTTC.